These T cell receptor beta chains were read from a single sample in a study of T cell responses to AZD1222 COVID-19 vaccine. The method was immunoSEQ multiplex PCR; TCRdb's version includes in-frame clones alone and lacks a portion of them. The sample records 130,000 or so clones, roughly nine tenths being singletons. The material was peripheral blood, obtained on day 0 of AZD1222 vaccination. The source is an adult in good health. Each CDR3 is given with its conserved first and last residue. The D gene is left open where the match is weak. Clone sizes are given selectively: once, few, many, or a class where the clone is expanded.

d_gene | abundance | j_gene | v_gene | CDR3nt | CDR3aa
TRBD1 | - | TRBJ1-2 | TRBV7-9 | TGTGCCAGCAGCTATCCCGGGACAGGGGGCTATGGCTACACCTTC | CASSYPGTGGYGYTF
- | once | TRBJ2-5 | TRBV5-1 | TGCGCCAGCAGAGTGACTAGCCCCCCAGGGGCCCAGTACTTC | CASRVTSPPGAQYF
- | few | TRBJ1-6 | TRBV4-1 | TGCGCCAGCAGCCAAGGACGGGACTCCCAACAGTATAATTCACCCCTCCACTTT | CASSQGRDSQQYNSPLHF
- | - | TRBJ1-1 | TRBV9 | TGTGCCAGCAGCGTAGTCCCCGGCCCCCCTCCCACTGAAGCTTTCTTT | CASSVVPGPPPTEAFF
TRBD2 | - | TRBJ2-2 | TRBV23-1 | TGCGCCAGCAGTCGGACTAGCGGGTCCCAAAACACCGGGGAGCTGTTTTTT | CASSRTSGSQNTGELFF
- | - | TRBJ1-5 | TRBV2 | TGTGCCAGCACCGAGGGTGGGGTTAGGGCTCAGCCCCAGCATTTT | CASTEGGVRAQPQHF
- | - | TRBJ1-2 | TRBV28 | TGTGCCAGCAGTTTGCGCAGGGACGGCTATGGCTACACCTTC | CASSLRRDGYGYTF
TRBD1 | - | TRBJ1-1 | TRBV7-6 | TGTGCCAGCTCCGAACAGGGGGCGAACACTGAAGCTTTCTTT | CASSEQGANTEAFF
- | - | TRBJ2-3 | TRBV9 | TGTGCCAGCAGCGTGGCCGGGACCTTCTCAGATACGCAGTATTTT | CASSVAGTFSDTQYF
- | - | TRBJ2-5 | TRBV27 | TGTGCCAGCAGTCGCTCGGCGGGGCCTCAAGAGACCCAGTACTTC | CASSRSAGPQETQYF
- | - | TRBJ1-2 | TRBV12-3/TRBV12-4 | TGTGCCAGCAGTTTAGGCCGATATGGCTACACCTTC | CASSLGRYGYTF
TRBD2 | - | TRBJ2-5 | TRBV27 | TGTGCCAGCAGTTTACTAGCGGGGGGTCAAGAGACCCAGTACTTC | CASSLLAGGQETQYF
- | once | TRBJ1-1 | TRBV11-1 | TGTGCCAGCAGCTTAGAATCGAACACTGAAGCTTTCTTT | CASSLESNTEAFF
TRBD1 | once | TRBJ2-7 | TRBV5-1 | TGCGCCAGCAGCAGGGGGCTTAATGACGAGCAGTACTTC | CASSRGLNDEQYF
TRBD1 | - | TRBJ2-7 | TRBV7-2 | TGTGCCAGCAGCTGGGACAGGGCCTACGAGCAGTACTTC | CASSWDRAYEQYF
- | once | TRBJ1-6 | TRBV5-6 | TGTGCCAGCAGCGAAAGTCCTTATAATTCACCCCTCCACTTT | CASSESPYNSPLHF
- | - | TRBJ2-3 | TRBV5-4 | TGTGCCAGCAGCTTAGATCCATCGAGCACAGATACGCAGTATTTT | CASSLDPSSTDTQYF
- | few | TRBJ2-3 | TRBV5-3 | TGTGCCAGAAGCGACGCTAGCACAGATACGCAGTATTTT | CARSDASTDTQYF
- | once | TRBJ1-2 | TRBV7-2 | TGTGCCAGCAGCTATCTCGGATCCTCTAACTATGGCTACACCTTC | CASSYLGSSNYGYTF
- | - | TRBJ2-7 | TRBV4-3 | TGCGCCAGCAGCCCCCAACAGGGTTACGAGCAGTACTTC | CASSPQQGYEQYF
- | - | TRBJ2-4 | TRBV2 | TGTGCCAGCACTTCAGGCGGTGTAGCCAAAAACATTCAGTACTTC | CASTSGGVAKNIQYF
TRBD1 | - | TRBJ1-1 | TRBV7-2 | TGTGCCAGCAGCTCCAACACAGGGGGATCTACTGAAGCTTTCTTT | CASSSNTGGSTEAFF
- | - | TRBJ2-3 | TRBV12-5 | TGTGCTAGTGGTTCCACCGAGGGCGCAGATACGCAGTATTTT | CASGSTEGADTQYF
- | once | TRBJ2-5 | TRBV12-5 | TGTGCTAGTGGTCCGGACGGGGGAGAGACCCAGTACTTC | CASGPDGGETQYF
TRBD1 | - | TRBJ2-2 | TRBV13 | TGTGCCAGCAGTCGCCCCCAGGGGGTTTCCACCGGGGAGCTGTTTTTT | CASSRPQGVSTGELFF
TRBD1 | once | TRBJ1-6 | TRBV3-1/TRBV3-2 | TGTGCCAGCAGCCTTAGACAGGGCCTCTATAATTCACCCCTCCACTTT | CASSLRQGLYNSPLHF
- | - | TRBJ2-2 | TRBV6-5 | TGTGCCAGCAGTTACTCAGACGGGGCTGGGGAGCTGTTTTTT | CASSYSDGAGELFF
- | - | TRBJ2-1 | TRBV7-9 | TGTGCCAGCAGCCAGACCGGGACGACCAATGAGCAGTTCTTC | CASSQTGTTNEQFF
TRBD1 | - | TRBJ2-7 | TRBV5-1 | TGCGCCAGCAGCTTGACACAGGGGGTGAGCTACGAGCAGTACTTC | CASSLTQGVSYEQYF
TRBD1 | - | TRBJ1-5 | TRBV6-5 | TGTGCCAGCAGCGGGGGGACAGGGTATTTT | CASSGGTGYF
TRBD1 | - | TRBJ1-2 | TRBV5-4 | TGTGCCAGCAGCCCCGTCCGGGACAGGGAGGATGGCTACACCTTC | CASSPVRDREDGYTF
- | - | TRBJ1-1 | TRBV6-5 | TGTGCCAGCAGTTACTTGGCCATAGGAGGGAGCACTGAAGCTTTCTTT | CASSYLAIGGSTEAFF
- | - | TRBJ1-2 | TRBV25-1 | TGTGCCAGCAGCCCAGGCAGGGATTACCTCTATGGCTACACCTTC | CASSPGRDYLYGYTF
- | once | TRBJ2-6 | TRBV5-6 | TGTGCCAGCAGCCCCCAGGGCGGGGCCAACGTCCTGACTTTC | CASSPQGGANVLTF
TRBD2 | - | TRBJ2-3 | TRBV28 | TGTGCCAGCACCCCGGGGGGGATAACAGATACGCAGTATTTT | CASTPGGITDTQYF
TRBD1 | - | TRBJ2-3 | TRBV5-6 | TGTGCCAGCAGCTTGGAACAGGGGATTGGTGTCAACACAGATACGCAGTATTTT | CASSLEQGIGVNTDTQYF
- | - | TRBJ2-7 | TRBV2 | TGTGCCAGCAGTGAAAGGGCTGGGAGCTCCTACGAGCAGTACTTC | CASSERAGSSYEQYF